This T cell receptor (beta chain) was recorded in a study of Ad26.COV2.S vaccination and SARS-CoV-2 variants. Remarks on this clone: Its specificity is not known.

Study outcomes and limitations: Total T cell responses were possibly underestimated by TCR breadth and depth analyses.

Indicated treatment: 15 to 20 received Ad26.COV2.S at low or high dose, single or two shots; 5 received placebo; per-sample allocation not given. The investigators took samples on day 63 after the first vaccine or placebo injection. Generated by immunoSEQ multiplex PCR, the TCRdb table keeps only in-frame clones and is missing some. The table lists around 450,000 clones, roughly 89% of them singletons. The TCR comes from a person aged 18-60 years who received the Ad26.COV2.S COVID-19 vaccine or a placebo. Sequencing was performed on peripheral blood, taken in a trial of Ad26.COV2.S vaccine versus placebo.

CDR3 nucleotides: TGTGCCACCAGTGATTTAGGGACAGGGAGGCGGGAGCTGTTTTTT. Its protein is CATSDLGTGRRELFF. The rearrangement links TRBV24-1 to TRBJ2-2; 9 nucleotides match TRBD1. Germline V CDR1 and CDR2: KGHDR, SFDVKD. The CDR3 runs 15 residues. After removal of 1 base from V and 9 bases from J, the junction contained 5 bases not matched to a gene.